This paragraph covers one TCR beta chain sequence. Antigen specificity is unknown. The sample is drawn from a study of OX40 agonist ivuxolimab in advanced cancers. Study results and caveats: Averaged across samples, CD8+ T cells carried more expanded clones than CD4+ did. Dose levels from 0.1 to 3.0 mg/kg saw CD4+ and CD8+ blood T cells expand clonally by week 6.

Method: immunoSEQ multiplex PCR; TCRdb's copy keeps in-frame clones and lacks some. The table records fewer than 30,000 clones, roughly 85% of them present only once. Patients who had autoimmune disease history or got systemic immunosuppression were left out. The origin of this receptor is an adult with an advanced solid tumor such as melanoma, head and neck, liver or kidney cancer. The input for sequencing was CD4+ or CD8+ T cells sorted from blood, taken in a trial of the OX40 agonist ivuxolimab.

The CDR3 DNA is TGCGCCAGCAGCCAAGACCTCCGGGGGGTCTATGGCTACACCTTC. As protein: CASSQDLRGVYGYTF. The chain links TRBV4-3 to TRBJ1-2; TRBD1 might be the D (5 bases). The CDR3 extends over 15 amino acids. The V end was cut by 0 bases, the J end by 4 bases, with 12 bases between. Germline V gives CDR1 LGHNA, CDR2 YSLEER.